These 5 T cell receptor beta chains were all obtained from the same sample, sequenced in a study of CD8 T cells in Susac syndrome. The authors reverse transcribed roughly 0.5 to 1 ug RNA with random hexamers. TCRdb reprocessed the immunoSEQ multiplex PCR reads via MiXCR and lists one record per CDR3 protein. The data hold 130,000 to 150,000 distinct CDR3 sequences, with less than 95% observed a single time. What was sequenced was CD4+ T cells from PBMCs. Receptors originate from a human donor in good health.

The rearrangement joins TRBV5-1 to TRBJ2-5; TRBD2 aligns across 10 bases. CDR3 size: 15 residues. J gave up 5 bases and V 3 bases, and 7 bases lay outside the gene matches. Germline-derived CDR1 and CDR2 are SGHRS and YFSETQ. CDR3 in amino acids: CASSSSGRALETQYF. The CDR3 DNA reads TGCGCCAGCAGCTCCAGCGGGAGGGCCTTGGAGACCCAGTACTTC.

This clonotype was recorded only once. The CDR3 protein is CASSHNRNYEQYF. The DNA for the CDR3 is TGTGCCAGCAGTCATAACAGGAACTACGAGCAGTACTTC. The chain has TRBV28 and TRBJ2-7; TRBD1 might be the D (5 bases). Trimming removed 5 bases from V and 3 bases from J, with 11 bases in between. In germline, CDR1 is MDHEN, CDR2 SYDVKM. The CDR3 consists of 13 residues.

V is TRBV7-2 and J is TRBJ1-2; tentatively, D is TRBD1 (5 bases). Germline assignment: CDR1 SGHTA and CDR2 FQGNSA. This CDR3 is built from 14 residues. V gave up 1 base and J gave up 3 bases, with 9 bases separating them. The CDR3 DNA reads TGTGCCAGCAGCTTAGAAGGGGCCGACTATGGCTACACCTTC. Encoded protein: CASSLEGADYGYTF.

This chain uses TRBV5-1 with TRBJ1-2; no clear D. V was trimmed by 5 bases and J by 3 bases, leaving 14 bases between them. Looked up from germline, CDR1 is SGHRS and CDR2 is YFSETQ. The CDR3 length is 14 residues. The DNA of the CDR3 is TGCGCCAGCAGTACGGGTGGCGGATACTATGGCTACACCTTC. Its protein is CASSTGGGYYGYTF. The full variable domain, in which reference TRBV5-1 and TRBJ1-2 provide the parts outside the CDR3, is KAGVTQTPRYLIKTRGQQVTLSCSPISGHRSVSWYQQTPGQGLQFLFEYFSETQRNKGNFPGRFSGRQFSNSRSEMNVSTLELGDSALYLCASSTGGGYYGYTFGSGTRLTVV.

This clonotype has a handful of counts. V and J are TRBV7-8 and TRBJ2-7; 10 nucleotides agree with TRBD2. The germline V gene encodes CDR1 SGHVS and CDR2 FQNEAQ. V gave up 5 bases and J gave up 3 bases; unmatched junction bases: 7. The CDR3 contains 15 residues. Here the CDR3 reads CASSPRTSGLYEQYF. The DNA of the CDR3 is TGTGCCAGCAGCCCACGGACTAGCGGTCTCTACGAGCAGTACTTC.